The 30 T cell receptor beta chains listed next were all sequenced from one sample in a study of blood T cell repertoires in COVID-19. Clones were read by immunoSEQ multiplex PCR, and TCRdb kept only the in-frame ones, dropping some. The sample lists 45,000 to 60,000 clones, approximately 86% seen once, with 3% in the top ten. Source material: peripheral blood. These receptors all stem from a man over 45 with active COVID-19.

The chain joins TRBV5-6 to TRBJ1-2, with 10 bases matching TRBD1. J gave up 6 bases and V 3 bases, and 14 bases lay outside the gene matches. This CDR3 has 17 amino acids. Germline CDR1 is SGHDT and CDR2 is YYEEEE. The CDR3 protein is CASSWGQGPRGSDGYTF. The CDR3 bases are TGTGCCAGCAGCTGGGGACAGGGGCCGCGGGGATCGGATGGCTACACCTTC.

V is TRBV18 and J is TRBJ1-5, with a possible D match to TRBD1 (6 bases). Trimming stripped 2 bases from V and 0 bases from J, with 14 bases between. The CDR3 is 17 amino acids. Germline V lookup: CDR1 KGHSH, CDR2 LQKENI. The CDR3 loop is CASSPSLRGYSNQPQHF. The CDR3 nucleotides read TGTGCCAGCTCACCATCCCTGAGGGGGTATAGCAATCAGCCCCAGCATTTT.

DNA for the CDR3: TGTGCCAGCAACAGATCCCCTAACCAGAACACTGAAGCTTTCTTT. Translating it yields CASNRSPNQNTEAFF. V gene TRBV6-6 combines with J gene TRBJ1-1; D is ambiguous. This CDR3 is 15 amino acids long. Looked up from germline, CDR1 is MNHNY and CDR2 is SVGAGI (reference sequence). Trimming took 7 bases from V and 1 from J, leaving 16 bases between them.

The rearrangement joins TRBV7-2 to TRBJ1-3; TRBD1 matches 9 bases. The J segment lost 7 bases and the V segment lost 3 bases, leaving 4 bases of the junction unmatched. CDR3 size: 14 residues. Per the germline V gene, CDR1 is SGHTA and CDR2 is FQGNSA. The CDR3 here is CASSLVGQGNTIYF. The DNA for the CDR3 is TGTGCCAGCAGCTTGGTCGGACAGGGGAACACCATATATTTT. Together with reference TRBV7-2 and TRBJ1-3, the CDR3 gives the full variable domain: GAGVSQSPSNKVTEKGKDVELRCDPISGHTALYWYRQSLGQGLEFLIYFQGNSAPDKSGLPSDRFSAERTGGSVSTLTIQRTQQEDSAVYLCASSLVGQGNTIYFGEGSWLTVV.

DNA for the CDR3: TGTGCCAGCAGCCCCCCCGGTAAGCGGGGGGCCTACAATGAGCAGTTCTTC. Translation gives CASSPPGKRGAYNEQFF. The rearrangement uses TRBV3-1 (or the pseudogene TRBV3-2) and TRBJ2-1; 9 bases line up with TRBD2. The V and J ends lost 4 bases and 2 bases, in that order; junction bases with no gene match: 9. Germline V gene sequence: CDR1 LGHDT, CDR2 YNNKEL (reference sequence). The CDR3 loop spans 17 amino acids.

The chain is built from TRBV7-3 and TRBJ1-6, with D uncertain. Germline V gene data show CDR1 as SGHTA and CDR2 as FQGTGA. Trimming shortened V by 1 base and J by 2 bases, and 6 bases separated the two germline ends. There are 15 residues in the CDR3. The DNA for the CDR3 is TGTGCCAGCAGCTTAAGAGGGACCTATAATTCACCCCTCCACTTT. It yields the protein CASSLRGTYNSPLHF.

The chain links TRBV18 to TRBJ1-1; 10 nucleotides align to TRBD1. Germline V gene lookup returns CDR1 KGHSH and CDR2 LQKENI. V was clipped by 2 bases and J by 5 bases; unmatched bases: 2. This CDR3 contains 14 residues. The CDR3 loop is CASSPLDRGTEAFF. The CDR3 DNA reads TGTGCCAGCTCACCATTGGACAGGGGGACTGAAGCTTTCTTT.

In this sample, this clone turned up once. The chain joins TRBV6-5 to TRBJ2-1; no firm D call. Deletions cut 6 bases from V and 0 bases from J, with 6 bases between. The V gene's germline CDR1 is MNHEY and CDR2 SVGAGI. The CDR3 covers 13 residues. The CDR3 sequence: CASRQSSYNEQFF. The CDR3 DNA reads as TGTGCCAGCAGACAGAGCTCCTACAATGAGCAGTTCTTC.

This clone is a singleton in its sample. The chain carries TRBV9 and TRBJ2-2, with 10 positions matching TRBD2. Per germline, CDR1 SGDLS and CDR2 YYNGEE. The CDR3 is made up of 15 amino acids. V lost 4 bases to trimming and J lost 1 base; unmatched junction nucleotides: 1. CDR3 sequence (DNA): TGTGCCAGCAGCCCTAGCGGGAGGAACACCGGGGAGCTGTTTTTT. The encoded protein is CASSPSGRNTGELFF.

The V and J genes are TRBV7-2 and TRBJ2-7; D gene uncertain. The germline V and J ends were trimmed by 4 bases and 6 bases, with 22 bases remaining between them. Germline CDR1 and CDR2: SGHTA and FQGNSA. The CDR3 spans 16 residues. The CDR3 DNA reads TGTGCCAGCAGCTCTCGGCCACAGACGCTCTACGTCGAGCAGTACTTC. Translating it yields CASSSRPQTLYVEQYF.

This chain links TRBV9 with TRBJ2-3; 8 nucleotides align to TRBD2. Germline assignment: CDR1 SGDLS and CDR2 YYNGEE. J gave up 1 base and V 0 bases, and 10 bases lay outside the gene matches. This CDR3 comprises 18 residues. Here the CDR3 reads CASSVALRRAGGTDTQYF. The CDR3 DNA reads TGTGCCAGCAGCGTAGCCCTTAGGAGAGCGGGGGGCACAGATACGCAGTATTTT.

This clone was observed once. The rearrangement links TRBV28 to TRBJ1-2, with unresolved D. Germline V gene lookup returns CDR1 MDHEN and CDR2 SYDVKM. V lost 5 bases, J lost 5 bases, and 15 bases lay in between. The CDR3 is 14 amino acids. CDR3 nucleotides: TGTGCCAGCAGTGCTGGCCTCTCCGATTATGGCTACACCTTC. Its translation is CASSAGLSDYGYTF.

The V and J genes are TRBV10-1 and TRBJ1-5; D perhaps matches TRBD1 (6 bases). Germline V gives CDR1 WNHNN, CDR2 SYGVQD (reference sequence). The CDR3 totals 16 residues. The V gene lost 4 bases and the J gene lost 3 bases, with 16 bases spanning the gap. The CDR3, as DNA: TGCGCCAGCAGTGGGGGGATACAGGGATTCAATCAGCCCCAGCATTTT. It specifies CASSGGIQGFNQPQHF.

The V gene is TRBV6-1, the J gene TRBJ2-1; D gene unclear. CDR3 length: 15 residues. CDR1 and CDR2 (germline): MNHNS, SASEGT. The germline V and J ends were trimmed by 3 bases and 0 bases, with 9 bases remaining between them. Here the CDR3 DNA reads TGTGCCAGCAGTGATCCCCCTTTCTCCTACAATGAGCAGTTCTTC. This gives the protein CASSDPPFSYNEQFF.

The V call is TRBV9, the J call TRBJ2-3; 8 nucleotides match TRBD2. The germline V gene has CDR1 SGDLS and CDR2 YYNGEE. The CDR3 spans 17 residues. V lost 3 bases and J lost 4; bases outside the gene matches: 13. The chain's CDR3 is CASSASKGPRGADTQYF. CDR3 nucleotides: TGTGCCAGCAGCGCCTCGAAGGGACCGCGGGGGGCAGATACGCAGTATTTT. The full variable domain, with the rest looked up from reference TRBV9 and TRBJ2-3, is DSGVTQTPKHLITATGQRVTLRCSPRSGDLSVYWYQQSLDQGLQFLIQYYNGEERAKGNILERFSAQQFPDLHSELNLSSLELGDSALYFCASSASKGPRGADTQYFGPGTRLTVL.

The chain combines TRBV7-2 with TRBJ1-4; a possible D gene is TRBD1 (5 bases). From germline, CDR1 is SGHTA and CDR2 FQGNSA. This CDR3 region has 16 residues. Trimming took 1 base from V and 1 from J, leaving 10 bases between them. The CDR3 here is CASSLGGRGTNEKLFF. As DNA, the CDR3 is TGTGCCAGCAGCTTAGGGGGGAGGGGAACTAATGAAAAACTGTTTTTT.

This chain connects TRBV19 to TRBJ2-5, with D possibly TRBD2 on 5 matching bases. Germline loops: CDR1 LNHDA, CDR2 SQIVND (reference sequence). The CDR3 consists of 14 residues. Trimming stripped 5 bases from V and 4 bases from J, with 14 bases between. The CDR3 nucleotides read TGTGCCAGTAGTTCCAAGAGAGGGTCAGAGACCCAGTACTTC. Its protein is CASSSKRGSETQYF.

The chain couples TRBV2 to TRBJ1-4, with 8 nucleotides matching TRBD1. The CDR3 is 13 residues long. Germline CDR1 reads SNHLY; CDR2 reads FYNNEI. With 7 bases clipped from V and 5 bases from J, the junction kept 3 bases outside the gene matches. CDR3 loop: CASNRDRNEKLFF. DNA of the CDR3: TGTGCCAGCAACCGGGACAGGAATGAAAAACTGTTTTTT.

The chain couples TRBV18 to TRBJ2-5; TRBD1 agrees at 7 bases. The trim removed 6 bases at V and 6 bases at J, leaving 4 bases unmatched. Germline V lookup: CDR1 KGHSH, CDR2 LQKENI. The CDR3 is made up of 12 amino acids. For the CDR3, the DNA is TGTGCCAGCTCGTCACAGGGGCAGACCCAGTACTTC. Translating it yields CASSSQGQTQYF.

The chain is built from TRBV5-1 and TRBJ1-2; 8 bases fit TRBD1. From germline, CDR1 is SGHRS and CDR2 YFSETQ. The CDR3 consists of 16 residues. V shed 4 bases and J 4 bases; nucleotides not matched to a gene: 12. The CDR3 reads CASSPVVGQESYGYTF. The DNA for the CDR3 is TGCGCCAGCAGCCCGGTAGTGGGACAGGAATCCTATGGCTACACCTTC.

V gene TRBV7-2 combines with J gene TRBJ1-1; 8 nucleotides align to TRBD1. V lost 3 bases, J lost 5 bases, and 5 bases stayed unmatched. The germline V gene encodes CDR1 SGHTA and CDR2 FQGNSA. This CDR3 is 14 amino acids long. The CDR3 region is CASSLYRGDTEAFF. The CDR3 bases are TGTGCCAGCAGCTTGTACAGGGGGGATACTGAAGCTTTCTTT.

The chain carries TRBV4-2 and TRBJ2-1; 7 positions agree with TRBD2. CDR1 is LGHNA, CDR2 YNFKEQ, per germline. With 0 bases clipped from V and 0 bases from J, the junction kept 5 bases outside the gene matches. This CDR3 has 17 residues. The CDR3 region has the DNA TGTGCCAGCAGCCAAGATCTGGGGAGGGGCTCCTACAATGAGCAGTTCTTC. Translated: CASSQDLGRGSYNEQFF.

This CDR3 reads CAISDGSGFIEQFF. CDR3 sequence (DNA): TGTGCCATCAGTGATGGGTCGGGATTCATTGAGCAGTTCTTC. The rearrangement links TRBV10-3 to TRBJ2-1, with D maybe TRBD2 (5 bases). The V end was cut by 3 bases, the J end by 9 bases, with 15 bases between. The CDR3 loop spans 14 amino acids. The germline V gene has CDR1 ENHRY and CDR2 SYGVKD.

This clone was seen only a few times. This chain links TRBV29-1 with TRBJ2-7, with D perhaps matching TRBD1 (5 bases). The length of the CDR3 is 12 residues. Germline V gives CDR1 SQVTM, CDR2 ANQGSEA. Between the trimmed V and J ends, which lost 5 bases and 0 bases, there was a span of 8 bases. CDR3 region: CSVQGSSYEQYF. CDR3 nucleotide sequence: TGCAGCGTTCAGGGAAGCTCCTACGAGCAGTACTTC.

The chain combines TRBV4-2 with TRBJ2-1; D gene uncertain. The CDR3 runs 14 residues. Germline CDR1 and CDR2: LGHNA and YNFKEQ. V was trimmed by 1 base and J by 7 bases, leaving 11 bases between them. CDR3 amino acids: CASSQVASGNEQFF. CDR3 bases: TGTGCCAGCAGCCAAGTCGCGTCCGGGAATGAGCAGTTCTTC.

The rearrangement joins TRBV6-5 to TRBJ1-2, with 7 bases aligning to TRBD1. The CDR3 loop spans 14 amino acids. Looked up from germline, CDR1 is MNHEY and CDR2 is SVGAGI. After removal of 4 bases from V and 4 bases from J, the junction contained 6 bases not matched to a gene. CDR3 region: CASSLQGRGYGYTF. In nucleotides, the CDR3 is TGTGCCAGCAGTTTACAGGGGCGCGGCTATGGCTACACCTTC.

The rearrangement uses TRBV5-1 and TRBJ2-1, with 8 bases fitting TRBD1. The CDR3 has 20 residues. V shed 4 bases and J 7 bases; nucleotides not matched to a gene: 25. Germline loops: CDR1 SGHRS, CDR2 YFSETQ. CDR3 DNA sequence: TGCGCCAGCAGCCCTATCCGGCTCCAATCAAGACAGGGGTTTTTTAATGAGCAGTTCTTC. This gives the protein CASSPIRLQSRQGFFNEQFF.

This clone was found once. The CDR3 protein is CASRSTSGGAYEQYF. The CDR3 nucleotides read TGTGCCAGCAGATCAACTAGCGGGGGGGCCTACGAGCAGTACTTC. This rearrangement joins TRBV27 to TRBJ2-7; TRBD2 agrees at 13 bases. Looked up from germline, CDR1 is MNHEY and CDR2 is SMNVEV (reference sequence). The CDR3 totals 15 residues. With V trimmed by 6 bases and J by 2 bases, 4 bases remained unmatched.

This clone was seen a handful of times. The CDR3 sequence is CASSGSVEAFF. The CDR3 nucleotides are TGCGCCAGCAGTGGATCGGTTGAAGCTTTCTTT. The chain is built from TRBV10-2 and TRBJ1-1; D gene unclear. The CDR3 runs 11 residues. Germline CDR1 is WSHSY and CDR2 is SAAADI. The V end lost 4 bases, the J end lost 7 bases, and 7 bases lay between the germline ends.

The rearrangement uses TRBV11-2 and TRBJ2-3; perhaps TRBD2 as D (6 bases). V was trimmed by 2 bases and J by 2 bases, leaving 14 bases between them. The CDR3 consists of 16 residues. Germline values: CDR1 SGHAT, CDR2 FQNNGV. In DNA form, the CDR3 reads TGTGCCAGCAGCTTATCCGGGACTCTTAACACAGATACGCAGTATTTT. The encoded protein is CASSLSGTLNTDTQYF. The full variable domain, rest sourced from reference TRBV11-2 and TRBJ2-3, is EAGVAQSPRYKIIEKRQSVAFWCNPISGHATLYWYQQILGQGPKLLIQFQNNGVVDDSQLPKDRFSAERLKGVDSTLKIQPAKLEDSAVYLCASSLSGTLNTDTQYFGPGTRLTVL.